Listed below are T cell receptor beta chains from one sample, sequenced in a study of cytomegalovirus exposure and HLA in healthy donors. Profiling relied on immunoSEQ multiplex PCR, and the TCRdb table lists in-frame clones only, not all of them. This table holds around 150,000 clones, 65% to 90% found once. Sequencing was carried out using PBMCs. Source of these receptors: a man aged 50-60 years in good health and CMV-seropositive. CDR3s include the opening cysteine and the closing phenylalanine or tryptophan. The D gene is left open where the match is weak. For some rows the clone size is stated as once, few or many, or as a class when expanded; others skip it.

>TRBV11-3|TRBJ1-1|14|NA|NA
CASSFEELNTEAFF
TGTGCCAGCAGCTTTGAGGAATTGAACACTGAAGCTTTCTTT
>TRBV19|TRBJ2-2|15|NA|few
CASSILATNTGELFF
TGTGCCAGTAGTATTTTAGCGACGAACACCGGGGAGCTGTTTTTT
>TRBV29-1|TRBJ1-1|12|TRBD1|NA
CSVGTGDTEAFF
TGCAGCGTTGGGACAGGGGACACTGAAGCTTTCTTT
>TRBV5-1|TRBJ2-2|16|TRBD2|NA
CASSPLAGGTTGELFF
TGCGCCAGCAGCCCTCTGGCGGGGGGGACCACCGGGGAGCTGTTTTTT
>TRBV6-1|TRBJ2-3|15|TRBD2|NA
CASSEIGRERDTQYF
TGTGCCAGCAGTGAAATAGGGCGGGAGCGCGATACGCAGTATTTT
>TRBV6-5|TRBJ2-7|14|NA|NA
CASSYSAGSYEQYF
TGTGCCAGCAGTTACTCCGCGGGGTCCTACGAGCAGTACTTC
>TRBV18|TRBJ2-1|17|NA|once
CASSPLQRQSSYNEQFF
TGTGCCAGCTCACCACTGCAGCGGCAGAGCTCCTACAATGAGCAGTTCTTC
>TRBV19|TRBJ2-1|14|NA|NA
CASSPVPPTSGQFF
TGTGCCAGTAGTCCCGTCCCCCCGACTAGTGGGCAGTTCTTC
>TRBV14|TRBJ1-2|12|NA|NA
CASSPRVGGYTF
TGTGCCAGCAGCCCCCGGGTGGGTGGCTACACCTTC
>TRBV5-6|TRBJ2-2|15|NA|once
CASSHPGGRTGELFF
TGTGCCAGCAGCCATCCAGGGGGGCGCACCGGGGAGCTGTTTTTT
>TRBV6-5|TRBJ2-5|13|TRBD1|few
CASSYETGETQYF
TGTGCCAGCAGTTACGAGACAGGGGAGACCCAGTACTTC
>TRBV5-4|TRBJ2-5|12|NA|few
CASSLSQETQYF
TGTGCCAGCAGCTTAAGTCAGGAGACCCAGTACTTC
>TRBV18|TRBJ1-1|15|TRBD1|few
CASSPNRGRNTEAFF
TGTGCCAGCTCACCTAACAGGGGCAGGAACACTGAAGCTTTCTTT
>TRBV10-3|TRBJ2-3|14|TRBD2|NA
CAATSGGGTDTQYF
TGTGCCGCAACTAGCGGGGGGGGAACAGATACGCAGTATTTT
>TRBV7-6|TRBJ2-5|15|TRBD2|NA
CASSPGTSGGQTQYF
TGTGCCAGCAGCCCTGGGACTAGCGGGGGACAGACCCAGTACTTC
>TRBV21-1|TRBJ1-2|17|NA|NA
CASSNLPRRVPNYGYTF
TGTGCCAGCAGCAATCTCCCCAGACGGGTCCCTAACTATGGCTACACCTTC
>TRBV2|TRBJ1-5|15|TRBD1|few
CASSVGQGPNQPQHF
TGTGCCAGCAGTGTGGGACAGGGGCCCAATCAGCCCCAGCATTTT
>TRBV10-1|TRBJ2-3|15|NA|once
CASSDPGTAPDTQYF
TGCGCCAGCAGTGATCCCGGGACTGCCCCAGATACGCAGTATTTT
>TRBV13|TRBJ1-1|17|TRBD1|once
CASSPRHRGYEGTEAFF
TGTGCCAGCAGCCCAAGGCACAGGGGCTATGAAGGCACTGAAGCTTTCTTT
>TRBV30|TRBJ2-3|18|NA|NA
CAWSVKGPGRGPTDTQYF
TGTGCCTGGAGTGTAAAGGGGCCGGGTAGGGGTCCCACAGATACGCAGTATTTT
>TRBV11-2|TRBJ1-6|16|NA|NA
CASSLDRQGYNSPLHF
TGTGCCAGCAGCTTAGACCGGCAGGGCTATAATTCACCCCTCCACTTT
>TRBV6-5|TRBJ2-1|14|TRBD2|NA
CASRGLAGEYEQLF
TGTGCCAGCAGGGGACTAGCGGGAGAGTATGAGCAGCTCTTC
>TRBV7-8|TRBJ1-1|13|NA|NA
CASSSGLLTEAFF
TGTGCCAGCAGCTCCGGTCTTCTGACTGAAGCTTTCTTT
>TRBV5-1|TRBJ1-3|14|TRBD1|NA
CASSEGQTGNTIYF
TGCGCCAGCAGCGAGGGACAGACTGGAAACACCATATATTTT
>TRBV6-5|TRBJ1-2|13|TRBD1|NA
CASSPTGVYGYTF
TGTGCCAGCAGCCCTACAGGGGTCTATGGCTACACCTTC
>TRBV6-5|TRBJ1-2|13|NA|NA
CASSAPGSYGYTF
TGTGCCAGCAGCGCTCCGGGATCCTATGGCTACACCTTC
>TRBV10-3|TRBJ1-2|14|TRBD1|NA
CAISGDRGDYGYTF
TGTGCCATCAGTGGAGACAGGGGGGACTATGGCTACACCTTC
>TRBV28|TRBJ2-1|14|TRBD2|NA
CAAVAGGRYNEQFF
TGTGCCGCGGTAGCGGGAGGGCGCTACAATGAGCAGTTCTTC
>TRBV7-9|TRBJ2-1|12|TRBD2|NA
CASWTGGDEQFF
TGTGCCAGTTGGACGGGGGGTGATGAGCAGTTCTTC
>TRBV29-1|TRBJ1-2|14|NA|NA
CSVIHQGVGYGYTF
TGCAGCGTTATTCACCAGGGCGTTGGCTATGGCTACACCTTC
>TRBV7-8|TRBJ2-7|14|TRBD1|NA
CASSPRTGGYEQYF
TGTGCCAGCAGCCCTAGGACAGGAGGCTACGAGCAGTACTTC
>TRBV15|TRBJ2-7|14|NA|once
CATSRDLMGDEQYF
TGTGCCACCAGCAGAGATCTCATGGGAGACGAGCAGTACTTC
>TRBV19|TRBJ2-7|12|TRBD1|NA
CATADRGYEQYF
TGTGCCACCGCGGACAGGGGCTACGAGCAGTACTTC
>TRBV20-1|TRBJ1-4|11|NA|few
CSASLPIGAIF
TGCAGTGCTAGTCTACCCATAGGAGCGATTTTT
>TRBV30|TRBJ2-3|13|TRBD2|NA
CAWTSGSTDTQYF
TGTGCCTGGACTAGCGGTAGCACAGATACGCAGTATTTT
>TRBV7-3|TRBJ2-3|15|TRBD2|NA
CASSSSGTSENTQYF
TGTGCCAGCAGCTCCTCCGGGACTAGCGAGAATACGCAGTATTTT
>TRBV5-1|TRBJ1-1|17|NA|few
CASSPLSSFTGPTEAFF
TGCGCCAGCAGCCCGCTGTCCTCATTTACAGGGCCCACTGAAGCTTTCTTT
>TRBV6-4|TRBJ1-1|13|NA|NA
CASSDLQGSQAFF
TGTGCCAGCAGTGACCTTCAGGGGAGTCAAGCTTTCTTT
>TRBV11-2|TRBJ1-2|18|TRBD1|NA
CASSLPKGPSRGDYGYTF
TGTGCCAGCAGCTTACCAAAGGGCCCGAGCAGGGGGGACTATGGCTACACCTTC
>TRBV2|TRBJ2-4|15|TRBD2|NA
CASSRTQGTSNIQYF
TGTGCCAGCAGTCGTACACAAGGGACTAGTAACATTCAGTACTTC
>TRBV7-2|TRBJ1-6|16|NA|NA
CASSLEGLSYNSPLHF
TGTGCCAGCAGCTTAGAAGGACTCTCCTATAATTCACCCCTCCACTTT
>TRBV4-1|TRBJ1-2|16|TRBD1|NA
CASSQDRGQGNYGYTF
TGCGCCAGCAGCCAAGATCGAGGACAGGGGAACTATGGCTACACCTTC
>TRBV30|TRBJ2-3|16|NA|NA
CAWSPTGLKLTDTQYF
TGTGCCTGGAGTCCGACAGGATTAAAACTCACAGATACGCAGTATTTT
>TRBV9|TRBJ2-1|14|NA|once
CASSVVGRRDEQFF
TGTGCCAGCAGCGTAGTGGGTCGGAGGGATGAGCAGTTCTTC
>TRBV5-1|TRBJ2-5|16|TRBD1|NA
CASSPGQGWVLETQYF
TGCGCCAGCAGCCCCGGACAGGGCTGGGTCTTAGAGACCCAGTACTTC